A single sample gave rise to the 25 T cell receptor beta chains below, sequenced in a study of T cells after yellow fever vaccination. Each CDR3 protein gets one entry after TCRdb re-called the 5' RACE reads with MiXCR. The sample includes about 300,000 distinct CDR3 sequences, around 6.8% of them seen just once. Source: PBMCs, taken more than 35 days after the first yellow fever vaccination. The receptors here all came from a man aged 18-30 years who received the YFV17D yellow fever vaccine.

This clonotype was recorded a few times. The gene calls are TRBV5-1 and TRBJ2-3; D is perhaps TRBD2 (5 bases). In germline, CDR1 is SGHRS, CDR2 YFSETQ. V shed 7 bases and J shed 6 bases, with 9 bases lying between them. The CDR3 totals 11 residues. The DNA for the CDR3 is TGCGCCAGCCGTGGGGAGGATACGCAGTATTTT. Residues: CASRGEDTQYF. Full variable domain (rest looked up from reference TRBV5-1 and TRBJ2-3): KAGVTQTPRYLIKTRGQQVTLSCSPISGHRSVSWYQQTPGQGLQFLFEYFSETQRNKGNFPGRFSGRQFSNSRSEMNVSTLELGDSALYLCASRGEDTQYFGPGTRLTVL.

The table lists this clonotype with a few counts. CDR3: CASSEGPYPDTQYF. The CDR3 coding sequence is TGTGCCAGCAGCGAAGGGCCCTATCCAGATACGCAGTATTTT. The rearrangement joins TRBV5-6 to TRBJ2-3, with D uncertain. Germline assignment: CDR1 SGHDT and CDR2 YYEEEE. Trimming removed 4 bases at V and 4 bases at J, with 13 bases between. The CDR3 contains 14 residues.

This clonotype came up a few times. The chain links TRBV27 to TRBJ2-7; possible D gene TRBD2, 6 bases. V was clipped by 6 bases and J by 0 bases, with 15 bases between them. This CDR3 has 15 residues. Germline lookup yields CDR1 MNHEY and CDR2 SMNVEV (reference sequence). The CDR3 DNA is TGTGCCAGCAGGGCCAAGGGACTGAGCTCCTACGAGCAGTACGTC. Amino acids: CASRAKGLSSYEQYV.

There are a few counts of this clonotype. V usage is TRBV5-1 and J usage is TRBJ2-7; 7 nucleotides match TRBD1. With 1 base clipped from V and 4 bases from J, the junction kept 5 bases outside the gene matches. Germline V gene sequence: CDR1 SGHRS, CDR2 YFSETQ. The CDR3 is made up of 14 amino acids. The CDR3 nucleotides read TGCGCCAGCAGCTTGTTCGGACAGGAGTACGAGCAGTACTTC. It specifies CASSLFGQEYEQYF. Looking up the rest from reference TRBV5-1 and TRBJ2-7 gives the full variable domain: KAGVTQTPRYLIKTRGQQVTLSCSPISGHRSVSWYQQTPGQGLQFLFEYFSETQRNKGNFPGRFSGRQFSNSRSEMNVSTLELGDSALYLCASSLFGQEYEQYFGPGTRLTVT.

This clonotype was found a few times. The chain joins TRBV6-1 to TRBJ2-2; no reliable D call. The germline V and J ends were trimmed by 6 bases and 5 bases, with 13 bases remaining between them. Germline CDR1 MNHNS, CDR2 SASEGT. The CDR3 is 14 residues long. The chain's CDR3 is CASRRRRLTGELFF. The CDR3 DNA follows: TGTGCCAGCAGACGACGACGGTTAACCGGGGAGCTGTTTTTT.

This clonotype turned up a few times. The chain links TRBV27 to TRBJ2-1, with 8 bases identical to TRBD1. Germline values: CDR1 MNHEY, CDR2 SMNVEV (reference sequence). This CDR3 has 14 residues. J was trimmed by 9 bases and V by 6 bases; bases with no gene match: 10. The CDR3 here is CASSLQGAGGEQFF. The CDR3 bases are TGTGCCAGCAGCCTCCAGGGGGCGGGTGGTGAGCAGTTCTTC.

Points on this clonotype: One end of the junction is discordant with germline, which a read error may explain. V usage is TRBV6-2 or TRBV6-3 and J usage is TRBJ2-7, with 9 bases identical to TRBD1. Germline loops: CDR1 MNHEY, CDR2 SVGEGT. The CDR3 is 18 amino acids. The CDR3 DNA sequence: TGTGCCAGCAGTCGGACAGGGGAGAGCTTCTGGGACTCCTACGAGCATTACTTC. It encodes CASSRTGESFWDSYEHYF.

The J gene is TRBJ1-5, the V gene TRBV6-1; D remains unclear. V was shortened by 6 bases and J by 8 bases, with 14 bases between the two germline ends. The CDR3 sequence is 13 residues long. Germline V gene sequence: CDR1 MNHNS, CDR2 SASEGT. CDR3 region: CASRIRVNEPQHF. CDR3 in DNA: TGTGCCAGCAGGATTCGGGTCAACGAGCCCCAGCATTTT.

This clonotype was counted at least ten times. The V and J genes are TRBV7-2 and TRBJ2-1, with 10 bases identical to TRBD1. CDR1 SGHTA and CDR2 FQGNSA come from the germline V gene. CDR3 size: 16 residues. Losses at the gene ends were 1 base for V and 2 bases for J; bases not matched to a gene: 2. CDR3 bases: TGTGCCAGCAGCTTAGTGGGGACAGGGGCCTACAATGAGCAGTTCTTC. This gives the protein CASSLVGTGAYNEQFF. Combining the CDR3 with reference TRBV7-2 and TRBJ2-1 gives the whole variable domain GAGVSQSPSNKVTEKGKDVELRCDPISGHTALYWYRQSLGQGLEFLIYFQGNSAPDKSGLPSDRFSAERTGGSVSTLTIQRTQQEDSAVYLCASSLVGTGAYNEQFFGPGTRLTVL.

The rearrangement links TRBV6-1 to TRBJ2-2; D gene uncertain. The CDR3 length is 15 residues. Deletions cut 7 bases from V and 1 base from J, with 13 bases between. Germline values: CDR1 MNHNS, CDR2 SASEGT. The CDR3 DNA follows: TGTGCCAGCAACCGCGGACGGATGAACACCGGGGAGCTGTTTTTT. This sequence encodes CASNRGRMNTGELFF.

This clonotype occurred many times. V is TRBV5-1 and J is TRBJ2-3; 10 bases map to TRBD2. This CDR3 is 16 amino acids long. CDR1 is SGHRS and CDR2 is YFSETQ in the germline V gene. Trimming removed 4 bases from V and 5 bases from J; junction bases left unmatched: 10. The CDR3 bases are TGCGCCAGCAGCGGACAAGCGGGGGGGCCAATAGATACGCAGTATTTT. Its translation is CASSGQAGGPIDTQYF.

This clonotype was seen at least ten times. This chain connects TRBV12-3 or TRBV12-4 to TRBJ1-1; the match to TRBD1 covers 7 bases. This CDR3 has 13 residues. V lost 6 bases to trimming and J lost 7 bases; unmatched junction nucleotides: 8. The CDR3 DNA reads TGTGCCAGCAGCCCCGAGGGGGCAGGTGAAGCTTTCTTT. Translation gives CASSPEGAGEAFF.

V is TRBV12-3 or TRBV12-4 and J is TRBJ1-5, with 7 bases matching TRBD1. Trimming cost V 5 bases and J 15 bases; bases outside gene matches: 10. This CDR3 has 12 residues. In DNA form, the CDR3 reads TGTGCCAGCAGTCCCTTACAGGGGTACGTGCATTTT. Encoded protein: CASSPLQGYVHF.

As DNA, the CDR3 is TGTGCCAGCAGTTACTCGACGATAACAGATACGCAGTATTTT. Its protein is CASSYSTITDTQYF. The chain employs TRBV6-5 and TRBJ2-3; D unresolved. Germline V gene sequence: CDR1 MNHEY, CDR2 SVGAGI. V gave up 0 bases and J gave up 3 bases, with 7 bases separating them. The CDR3 loop spans 14 amino acids.

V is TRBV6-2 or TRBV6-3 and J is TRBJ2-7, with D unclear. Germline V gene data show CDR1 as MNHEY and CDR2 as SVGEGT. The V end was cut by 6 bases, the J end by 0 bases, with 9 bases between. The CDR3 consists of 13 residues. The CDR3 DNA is TGTGCCAGCAGCGTCCCCCGCTCCTACGAGCAGTACGTC. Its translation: CASSVPRSYEQYV.

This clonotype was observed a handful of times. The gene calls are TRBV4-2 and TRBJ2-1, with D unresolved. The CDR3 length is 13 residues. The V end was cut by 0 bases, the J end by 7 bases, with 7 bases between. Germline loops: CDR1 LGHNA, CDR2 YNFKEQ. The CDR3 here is CASSQEPGNEQFF. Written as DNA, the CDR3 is TGTGCCAGCAGCCAAGAGCCCGGGAATGAGCAGTTCTTC.

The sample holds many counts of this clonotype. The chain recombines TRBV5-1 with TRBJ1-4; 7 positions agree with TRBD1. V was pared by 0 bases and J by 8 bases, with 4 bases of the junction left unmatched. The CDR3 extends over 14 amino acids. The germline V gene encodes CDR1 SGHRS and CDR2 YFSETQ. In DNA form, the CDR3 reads TGCGCCAGCAGCTTGGAGGGGGCGCGGGAAAAACTGTTTTTT. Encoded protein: CASSLEGAREKLFF.

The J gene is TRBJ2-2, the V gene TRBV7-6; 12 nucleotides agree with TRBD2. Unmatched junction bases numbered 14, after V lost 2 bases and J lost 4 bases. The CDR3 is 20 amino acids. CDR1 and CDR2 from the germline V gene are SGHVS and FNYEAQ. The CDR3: CASSLIHPSGGAASTGELFF. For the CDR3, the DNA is TGTGCCAGCAGCTTAATTCACCCTAGCGGGGGGGCGGCGAGCACCGGGGAGCTGTTTTTT.

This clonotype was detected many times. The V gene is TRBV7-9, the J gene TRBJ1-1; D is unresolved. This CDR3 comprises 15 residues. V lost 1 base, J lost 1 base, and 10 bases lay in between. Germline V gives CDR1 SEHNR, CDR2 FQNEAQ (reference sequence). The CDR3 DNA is TGTGCCAGCAGCTTAGTCCCGGTTTCGAACACTGAAGCTTTCTTT. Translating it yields CASSLVPVSNTEAFF.

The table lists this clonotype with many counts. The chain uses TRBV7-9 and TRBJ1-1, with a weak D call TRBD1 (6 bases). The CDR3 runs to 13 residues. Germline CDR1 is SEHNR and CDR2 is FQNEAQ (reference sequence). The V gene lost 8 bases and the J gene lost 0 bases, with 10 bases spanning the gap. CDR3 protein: CASGTGMNTEAFF. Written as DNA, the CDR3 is TGTGCCAGCGGAACAGGGATGAACACTGAAGCTTTCTTT.

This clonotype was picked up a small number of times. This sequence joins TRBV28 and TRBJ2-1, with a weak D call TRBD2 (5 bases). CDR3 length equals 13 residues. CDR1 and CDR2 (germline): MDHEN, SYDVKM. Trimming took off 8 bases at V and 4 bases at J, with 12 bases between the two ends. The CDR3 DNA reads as TGTGCCAGCGGATCCTGGGAGTACAATGAGCAGTTCTTC. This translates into CASGSWEYNEQFF.

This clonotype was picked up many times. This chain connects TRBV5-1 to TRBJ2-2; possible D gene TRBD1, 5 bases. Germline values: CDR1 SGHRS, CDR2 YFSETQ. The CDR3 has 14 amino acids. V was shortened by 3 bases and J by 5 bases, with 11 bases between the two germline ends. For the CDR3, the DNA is TGCGCCAGCAGCTGGATAGGGGTGACCGGGGAGCTGTTTTTT. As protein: CASSWIGVTGELFF.

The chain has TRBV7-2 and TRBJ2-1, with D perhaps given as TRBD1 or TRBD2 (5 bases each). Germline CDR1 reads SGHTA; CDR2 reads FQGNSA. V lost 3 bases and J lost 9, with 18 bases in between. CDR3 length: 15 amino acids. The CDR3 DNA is TGTGCCAGCAGCTTCTCGGGACCCCACTCCAGTGAGCAGTTCTTC. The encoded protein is CASSFSGPHSSEQFF.

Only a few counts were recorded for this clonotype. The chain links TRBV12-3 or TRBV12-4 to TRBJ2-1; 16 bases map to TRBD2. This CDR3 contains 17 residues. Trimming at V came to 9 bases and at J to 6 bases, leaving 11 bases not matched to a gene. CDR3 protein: CASLPGLAGGVGNEQFF. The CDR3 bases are TGTGCCAGTCTGCCGGGACTAGCGGGGGGGGTAGGCAATGAGCAGTTCTTC.

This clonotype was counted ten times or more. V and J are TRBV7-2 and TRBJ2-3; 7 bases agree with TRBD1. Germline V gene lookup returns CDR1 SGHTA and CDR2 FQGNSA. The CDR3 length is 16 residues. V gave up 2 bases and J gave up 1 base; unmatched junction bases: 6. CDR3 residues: CASSLSRQGGTDTQYF. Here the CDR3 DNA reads TGTGCCAGCAGCTTAAGTAGACAGGGAGGCACAGATACGCAGTATTTT.